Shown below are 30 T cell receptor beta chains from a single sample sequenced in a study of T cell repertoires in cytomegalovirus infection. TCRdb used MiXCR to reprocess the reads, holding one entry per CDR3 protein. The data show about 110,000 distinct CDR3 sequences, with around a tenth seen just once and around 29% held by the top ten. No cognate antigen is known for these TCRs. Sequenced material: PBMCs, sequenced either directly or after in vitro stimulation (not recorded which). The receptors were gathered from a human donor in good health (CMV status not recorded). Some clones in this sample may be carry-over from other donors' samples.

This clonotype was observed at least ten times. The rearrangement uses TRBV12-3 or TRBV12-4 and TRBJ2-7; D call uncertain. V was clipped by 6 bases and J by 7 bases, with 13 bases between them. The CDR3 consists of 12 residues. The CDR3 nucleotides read TGTGCCAGCAGCCAACCCGGGTGGGAGCAGTACTTC. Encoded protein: CASSQPGWEQYF.

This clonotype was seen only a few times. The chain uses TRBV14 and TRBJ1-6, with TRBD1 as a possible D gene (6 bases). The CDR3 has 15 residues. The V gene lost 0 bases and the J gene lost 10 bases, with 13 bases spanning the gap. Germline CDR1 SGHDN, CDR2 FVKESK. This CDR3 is CASSQDKTGWSPLHF. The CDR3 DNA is TGTGCCAGCAGCCAAGATAAAACAGGGTGGTCACCCCTCCACTTT.

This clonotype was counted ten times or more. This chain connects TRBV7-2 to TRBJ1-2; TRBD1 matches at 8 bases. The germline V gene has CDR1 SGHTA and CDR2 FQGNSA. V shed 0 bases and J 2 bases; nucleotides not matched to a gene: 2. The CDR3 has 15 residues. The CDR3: CASSLARTGNYGYTF. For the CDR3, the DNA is TGTGCCAGCAGCTTAGCCCGGACAGGGAACTATGGCTACACCTTC.

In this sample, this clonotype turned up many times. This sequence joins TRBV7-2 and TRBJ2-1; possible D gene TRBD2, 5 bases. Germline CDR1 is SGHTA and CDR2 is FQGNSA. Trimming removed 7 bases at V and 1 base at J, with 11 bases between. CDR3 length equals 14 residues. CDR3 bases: TGTGCCAGCACCTATCGAGGGTCCTACAATGAGCAGTTCTTC. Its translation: CASTYRGSYNEQFF.

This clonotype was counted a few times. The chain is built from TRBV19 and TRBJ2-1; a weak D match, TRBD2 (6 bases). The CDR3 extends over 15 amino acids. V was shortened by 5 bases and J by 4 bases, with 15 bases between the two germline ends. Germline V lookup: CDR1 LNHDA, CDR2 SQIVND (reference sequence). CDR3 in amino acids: CASSVGLARYNEQFF. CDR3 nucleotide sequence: TGTGCCAGTAGTGTTGGGCTAGCGAGATACAATGAGCAGTTCTTC. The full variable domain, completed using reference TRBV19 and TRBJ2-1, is DGGITQSPKYLFRKEGQNVTLSCEQNLNHDAMYWYRQDPGQGLRLIYYSQIVNDFQKGDIAEGYSVSREKKESFPLTVTSAQKNPTAFYLCASSVGLARYNEQFFGPGTRLTVL.

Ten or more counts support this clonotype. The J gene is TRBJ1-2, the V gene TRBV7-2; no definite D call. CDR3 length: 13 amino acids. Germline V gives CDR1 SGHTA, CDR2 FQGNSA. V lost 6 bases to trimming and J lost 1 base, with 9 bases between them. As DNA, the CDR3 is TGTGCCAGCAGTCAACAGAGTAACTATGGCTACACCTTC. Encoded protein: CASSQQSNYGYTF.

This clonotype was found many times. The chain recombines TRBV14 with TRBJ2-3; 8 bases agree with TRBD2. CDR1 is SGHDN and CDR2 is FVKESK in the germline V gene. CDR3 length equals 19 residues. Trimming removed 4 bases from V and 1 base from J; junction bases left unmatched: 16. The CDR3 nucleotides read TGTGCCAGCAGCCGCCCTGCGAATAGCGGGACCCCGGGCACAGATACGCAGTATTTT. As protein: CASSRPANSGTPGTDTQYF.

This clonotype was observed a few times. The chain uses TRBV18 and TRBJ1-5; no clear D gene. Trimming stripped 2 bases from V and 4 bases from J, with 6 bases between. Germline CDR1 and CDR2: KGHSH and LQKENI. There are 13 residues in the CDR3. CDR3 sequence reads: CASSPGENQPQHF. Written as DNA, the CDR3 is TGTGCCAGCTCACCAGGGGAAAATCAGCCCCAGCATTTT. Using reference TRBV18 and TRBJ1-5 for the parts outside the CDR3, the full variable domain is NAGVMQNPRHLVRRRGQEARLRCSPMKGHSHVYWYRQLPEEGLKFMVYLQKENIIDESGMPKERFSAEFPKEGPSILRIQQVVRGDSAAYFCASSPGENQPQHFGDGTRLSIL.

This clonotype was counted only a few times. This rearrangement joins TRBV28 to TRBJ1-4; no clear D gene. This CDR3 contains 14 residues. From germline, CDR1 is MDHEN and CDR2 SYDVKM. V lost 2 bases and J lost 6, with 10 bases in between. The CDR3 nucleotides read TGTGCCAGCAGTTTACGGAGGGTGGATGAAAAACTGTTTTTT. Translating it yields CASSLRRVDEKLFF.

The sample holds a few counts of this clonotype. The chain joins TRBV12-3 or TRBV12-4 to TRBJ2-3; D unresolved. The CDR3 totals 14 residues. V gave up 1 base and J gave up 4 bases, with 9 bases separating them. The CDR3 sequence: CASSLGTAADTQYF. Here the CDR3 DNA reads TGTGCCAGCAGTTTAGGGACGGCCGCAGATACGCAGTATTTT.

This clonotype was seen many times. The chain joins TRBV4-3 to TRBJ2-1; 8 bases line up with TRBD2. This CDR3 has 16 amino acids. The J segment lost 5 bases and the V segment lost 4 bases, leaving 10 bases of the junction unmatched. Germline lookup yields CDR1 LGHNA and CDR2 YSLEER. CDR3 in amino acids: CASSPYHLAGNNEQFF. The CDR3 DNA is TGCGCCAGCAGCCCCTATCACCTAGCGGGTAACAATGAGCAGTTCTTC.

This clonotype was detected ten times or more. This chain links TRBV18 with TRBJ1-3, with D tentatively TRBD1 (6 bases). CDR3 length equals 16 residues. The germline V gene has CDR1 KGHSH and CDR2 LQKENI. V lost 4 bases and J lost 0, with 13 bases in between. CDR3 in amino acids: CASSQRQVGSGNTIYF. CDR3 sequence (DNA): TGTGCCAGCTCACAAAGACAGGTGGGCTCTGGAAACACCATATATTTT.

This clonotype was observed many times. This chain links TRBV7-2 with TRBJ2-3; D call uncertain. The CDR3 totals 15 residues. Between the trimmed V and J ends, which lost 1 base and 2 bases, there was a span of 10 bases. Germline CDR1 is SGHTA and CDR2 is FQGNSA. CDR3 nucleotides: TGTGCCAGCAGCTTAGGATCCAGTACCACAGATACGCAGTATTTT. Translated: CASSLGSSTTDTQYF.

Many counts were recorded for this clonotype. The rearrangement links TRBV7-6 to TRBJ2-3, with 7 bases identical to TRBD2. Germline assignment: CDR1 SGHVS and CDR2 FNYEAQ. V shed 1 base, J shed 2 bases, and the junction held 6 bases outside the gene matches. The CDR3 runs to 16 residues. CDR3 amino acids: CASSLVFERDTDTQYF. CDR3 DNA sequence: TGTGCCAGCAGCTTAGTATTCGAGCGGGACACAGATACGCAGTATTTT.

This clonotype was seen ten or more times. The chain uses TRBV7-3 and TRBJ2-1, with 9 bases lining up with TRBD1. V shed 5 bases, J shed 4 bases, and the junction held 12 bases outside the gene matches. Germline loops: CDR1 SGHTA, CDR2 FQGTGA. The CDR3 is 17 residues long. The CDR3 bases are TGTGCCAGCAGCCAAAACCCGGGACAGGGTCCGTACAATGAGCAGTTCTTC. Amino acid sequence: CASSQNPGQGPYNEQFF.

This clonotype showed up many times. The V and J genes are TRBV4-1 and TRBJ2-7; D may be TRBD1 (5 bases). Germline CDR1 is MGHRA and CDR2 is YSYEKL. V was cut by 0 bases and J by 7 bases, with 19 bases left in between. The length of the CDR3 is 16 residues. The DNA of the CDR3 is TGCGCCAGCAGCCAAGATCGGACACCAAAACTGGGGGAGCAGTACTTC. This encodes CASSQDRTPKLGEQYF.

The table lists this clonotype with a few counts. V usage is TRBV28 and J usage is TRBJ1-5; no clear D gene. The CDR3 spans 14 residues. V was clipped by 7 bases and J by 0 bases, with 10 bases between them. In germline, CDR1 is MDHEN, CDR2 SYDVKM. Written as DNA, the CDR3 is TGTGCCAGCATGCGGGGAAATAGCAATCAGCCCCAGCATTTT. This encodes CASMRGNSNQPQHF. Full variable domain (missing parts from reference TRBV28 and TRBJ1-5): DVKVTQSSRYLVKRTGEKVFLECVQDMDHENMFWYRQDPGLGLRLIYFSYDVKMKEKGDIPEGYSVSREKKERFSLILESASTNQTSMYLCASMRGNSNQPQHFGDGTRLSIL.

The CDR3 coding sequence is TGTGCCAGCAGTTCCCCGACAACCCCCACAGATACGCAGTATTTT. Protein: CASSSPTTPTDTQYF. J is TRBJ2-3 and V is TRBV27, with D unclear. Per the germline V gene, CDR1 is MNHEY and CDR2 is SMNVEV (reference sequence). Trimming took off 4 bases at V and 2 bases at J, with 13 bases between the two ends. The CDR3 covers 15 residues.

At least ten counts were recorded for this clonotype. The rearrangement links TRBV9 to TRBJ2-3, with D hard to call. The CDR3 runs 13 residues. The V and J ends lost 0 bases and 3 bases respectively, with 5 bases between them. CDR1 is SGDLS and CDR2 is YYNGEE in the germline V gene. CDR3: CASSVVTTDTQYF. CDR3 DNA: TGTGCCAGCAGCGTAGTAACGACAGATACGCAGTATTTT.

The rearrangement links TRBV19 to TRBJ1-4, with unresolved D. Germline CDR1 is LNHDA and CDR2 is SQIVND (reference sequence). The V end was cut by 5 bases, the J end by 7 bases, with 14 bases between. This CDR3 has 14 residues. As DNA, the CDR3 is TGTGCCAGTAGTCCTCGGGGAGGACCTGAAAAACTGTTTTTT. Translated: CASSPRGGPEKLFF.

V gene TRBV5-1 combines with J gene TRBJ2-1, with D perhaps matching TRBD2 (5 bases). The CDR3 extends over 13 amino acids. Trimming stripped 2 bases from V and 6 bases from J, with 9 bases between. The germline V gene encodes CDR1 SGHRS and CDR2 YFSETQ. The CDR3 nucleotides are TGCGCCAGCAGCTTCCAAGGACTCAATGAGCAGTTCTTC. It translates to CASSFQGLNEQFF.

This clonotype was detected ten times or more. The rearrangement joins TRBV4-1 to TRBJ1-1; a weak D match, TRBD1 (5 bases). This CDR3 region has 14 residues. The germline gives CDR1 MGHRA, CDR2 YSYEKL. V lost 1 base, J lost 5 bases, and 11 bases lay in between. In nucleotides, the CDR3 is TGCGCCAGCAGCCAAGGCCAGGGAGCAACTGAAGCTTTCTTT. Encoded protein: CASSQGQGATEAFF.

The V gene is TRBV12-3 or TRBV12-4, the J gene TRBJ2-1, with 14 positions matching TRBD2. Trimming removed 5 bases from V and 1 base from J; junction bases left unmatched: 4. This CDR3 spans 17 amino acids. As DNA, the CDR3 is TGTGCCAGCAGTCCCGGGACTAGCGGGAGATCCTACAATGAGCAGTTCTTC. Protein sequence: CASSPGTSGRSYNEQFF.

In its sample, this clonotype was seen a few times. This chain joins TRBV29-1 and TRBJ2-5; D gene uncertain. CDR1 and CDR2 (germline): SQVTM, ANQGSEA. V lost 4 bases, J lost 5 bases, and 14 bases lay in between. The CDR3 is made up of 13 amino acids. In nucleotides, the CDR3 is TGCAGCGTTGCCGCTTTGTCCGGGGAGACCCAGTACTTC. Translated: CSVAALSGETQYF.

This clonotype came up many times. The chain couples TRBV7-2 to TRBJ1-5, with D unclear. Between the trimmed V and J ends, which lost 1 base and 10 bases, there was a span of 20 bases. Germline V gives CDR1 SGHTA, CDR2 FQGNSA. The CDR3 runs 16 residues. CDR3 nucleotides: TGTGCCAGCAGCTTAGTATCCGGACGGCCCCAAGGTCCCCAGCATTTT. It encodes CASSLVSGRPQGPQHF.

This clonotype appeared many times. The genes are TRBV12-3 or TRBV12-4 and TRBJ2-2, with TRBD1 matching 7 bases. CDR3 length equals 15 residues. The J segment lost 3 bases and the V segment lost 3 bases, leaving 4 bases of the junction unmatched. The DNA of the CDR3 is TGTGCCAGCAGTTTGACAGGGACCTACACCGGGGAGCTGTTTTTT. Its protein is CASSLTGTYTGELFF.

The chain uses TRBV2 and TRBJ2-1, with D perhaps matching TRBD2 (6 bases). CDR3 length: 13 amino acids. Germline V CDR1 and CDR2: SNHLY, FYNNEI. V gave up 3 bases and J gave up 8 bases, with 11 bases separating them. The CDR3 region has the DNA TGTGCCAGCAGTGACGGAGGGCGTGATGAGCAGTTCTTC. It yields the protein CASSDGGRDEQFF.

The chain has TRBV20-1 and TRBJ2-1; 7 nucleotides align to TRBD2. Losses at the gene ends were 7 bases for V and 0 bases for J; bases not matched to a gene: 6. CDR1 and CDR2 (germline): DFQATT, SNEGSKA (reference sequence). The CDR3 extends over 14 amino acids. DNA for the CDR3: TGCAGTGTCCAACTAGCGATCTCCTACAATGAGCAGTTCTTC. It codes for CSVQLAISYNEQFF.

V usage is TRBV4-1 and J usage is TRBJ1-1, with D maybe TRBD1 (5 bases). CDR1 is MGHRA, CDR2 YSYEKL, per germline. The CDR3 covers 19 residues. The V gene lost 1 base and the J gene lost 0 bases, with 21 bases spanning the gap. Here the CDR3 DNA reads TGCGCCAGCAGCCAAGTTCCTGGGTTCTCGGGGCTTATGAACACTGAAGCTTTCTTT. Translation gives CASSQVPGFSGLMNTEAFF.

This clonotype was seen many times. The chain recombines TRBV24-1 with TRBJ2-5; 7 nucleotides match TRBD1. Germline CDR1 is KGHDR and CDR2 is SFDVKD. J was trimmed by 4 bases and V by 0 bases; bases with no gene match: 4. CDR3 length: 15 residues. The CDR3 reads CATSDLDRVGETQYF. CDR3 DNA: TGTGCCACCAGTGATTTGGACAGGGTAGGAGAGACCCAGTACTTC.